This entry describes one T cell receptor beta chain. The entry originates in a study of blood T cell repertoires in COVID-19. On the study more broadly: Acute and convalescent COVID-19 specimens originated in the United States, Italy and Spain. PBMCs, B-cell-depleted T cells, or T cells provided the cDNA or gDNA that made up the material.

As originally analysed: Reference gene primers were amplified, and this amplification served to estimate nucleated cell counts. TCRdb's table, derived via immunoSEQ multiplex PCR, lists solely in-frame clones and lacks some. The DNA gave D and trimming, while V, J and clone size come from that table. Of some 260,000 clones listed, 70% to 85% are singletons. The sequence came from a woman of 80 years or more with acute or convalescent COVID-19. Specimen: peripheral blood.

The CDR3 sequence: CATVPEGNTEAFF. As DNA, the CDR3 is TGTGCCACCGTACCGGAGGGGAACACTGAAGCTTTCTTT. The V gene is TRBV10-3, the J gene TRBJ1-1; D remains ambiguous. V was shortened by 10 bases and J by 1 base, with 13 bases between the two germline ends. The germline gives CDR1 ENHRY, CDR2 SYGVKD. The CDR3 runs to 13 residues.